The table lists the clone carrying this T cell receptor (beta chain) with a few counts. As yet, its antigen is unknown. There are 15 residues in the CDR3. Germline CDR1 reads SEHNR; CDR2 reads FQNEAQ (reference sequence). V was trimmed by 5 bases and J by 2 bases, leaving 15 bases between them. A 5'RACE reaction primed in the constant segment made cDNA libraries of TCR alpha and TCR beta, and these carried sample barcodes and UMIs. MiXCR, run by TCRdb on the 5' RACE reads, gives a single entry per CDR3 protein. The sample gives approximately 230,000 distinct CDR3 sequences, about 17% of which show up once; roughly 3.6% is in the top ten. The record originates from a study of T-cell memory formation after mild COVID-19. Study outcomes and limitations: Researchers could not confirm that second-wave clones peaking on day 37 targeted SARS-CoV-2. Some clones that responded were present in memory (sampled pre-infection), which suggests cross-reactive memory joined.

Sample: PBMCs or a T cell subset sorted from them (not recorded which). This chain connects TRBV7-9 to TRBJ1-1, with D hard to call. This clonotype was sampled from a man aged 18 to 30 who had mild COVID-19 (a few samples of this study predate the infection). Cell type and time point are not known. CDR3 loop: CASSPRAGANTEAFF. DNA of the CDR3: TGTGCCAGCAGCCCACGGGCCGGAGCAAACACTGAAGCTTTCTTT.